The following is a T cell receptor (beta chain) sequence with its context. The method was immunoSEQ multiplex PCR; TCRdb's version includes in-frame clones alone and lacks a portion of them. Altogether hundreds of thousands of clones are present, around 89% being singletons, with the ten largest covering around 5.8%. Germline V gene sequence: CDR1 SGHTA, CDR2 FQGNSA. The V and J ends lost 5 bases and 7 bases, in that order; junction bases with no gene match: 10. This CDR3 comprises 14 residues. The data originate from a study of Ad26.COV2.S vaccination and SARS-CoV-2 variants. Treatment given: some 20 received Ad26.COV2.S at low or high dose, single or two shots; 5 received placebo; per-sample allocation not given. The samples date from day 63 after the first vaccine or placebo injection.

The TCR comes from a person between 18 and 65 years old who received the Ad26.COV2.S COVID-19 vaccine or a placebo. The chain combines TRBV7-2 with TRBJ1-2; 7 bases map to TRBD1. The input for sequencing was peripheral blood, taken in a trial of Ad26.COV2.S vaccine versus placebo. The CDR3: CASSPQRQGGGYTF. In DNA, the CDR3 is TGTGCCAGCAGCCCCCAGCGACAGGGAGGTGGCTACACCTTC.